This T cell receptor beta chain came from a study of post-analysis software for immune sequencing data. General study findings and limits: Five or six TRBV segments, TRBV5-6, TRBV5-1 and TRBV20-1 among them, were found more frequent in patients than controls. Compared with controls, patients showed significantly lower normalized Chao1 diversity. F measure showed strong co-clustering of same-batch samples.

Unique molecular identifiers were carried by the TCR beta cDNA libraries. TCRdb fed the PCR reads into MiXCR, producing one record per CDR3 protein. The sample consists of 650,000 to 900,000 distinct CDR3 sequences, about half of them appearing once. This CDR3 region has 16 residues. Germline-derived CDR1 and CDR2 are LGHNT and FRNRAP. V was trimmed by 3 bases and J by 2 bases, leaving 15 bases between them. In the case of this clonotype: Its antigen is undetermined.

The source is a girl between 10 and 17 years old with multiple sclerosis. The chain recombines TRBV12-5 with TRBJ2-3, with D maybe TRBD2 (6 bases). The source material was blood. CDR3 amino acids: CASGFFTEGSTDTQYF. CDR3 in DNA: TGTGCTAGTGGTTTCTTTACGGAGGGATCCACAGATACGCAGTATTTT.